This T cell receptor beta chain originates from a study of blood T cell repertoires in COVID-19. Study-wide background: From the United States, Italy and Spain came samples of acute and convalescent COVID-19. In each case, the material was cDNA or gDNA derived from T cells, B-cell-depleted T cells, or PBMCs.

The CDR3 is made up of 15 amino acids. The V gene's germline CDR1 is LGHDT and CDR2 YNNKEL (reference sequence). V lost 1 base and J lost 0, with 10 bases in between. Under the authors' procedure: Amplification with reference gene primers provided the estimates of nucleated cell counts. The table came from immunoSEQ multiplex PCR; TCRdb's copy has only in-frame clones and leaves some out. Clone size and the V and J calls come from that table; the DNA yielded D and trimming. The sample includes roughly 350,000 clones, 91% of them seen just once. The specimen was peripheral blood. This rearrangement joins TRBV3-1 (or the pseudogene TRBV3-2) to TRBJ2-7; a possible D gene is TRBD2 (6 bases). The origin of this receptor is a woman aged 18-29 years who had recovered from COVID-19. CDR3 DNA sequence: TGTGCCAGCAGCCAAGGCCCCGGGAGCTCCTACGAGCAGTACGTC. Amino acid sequence: CASSQGPGSSYEQYV.